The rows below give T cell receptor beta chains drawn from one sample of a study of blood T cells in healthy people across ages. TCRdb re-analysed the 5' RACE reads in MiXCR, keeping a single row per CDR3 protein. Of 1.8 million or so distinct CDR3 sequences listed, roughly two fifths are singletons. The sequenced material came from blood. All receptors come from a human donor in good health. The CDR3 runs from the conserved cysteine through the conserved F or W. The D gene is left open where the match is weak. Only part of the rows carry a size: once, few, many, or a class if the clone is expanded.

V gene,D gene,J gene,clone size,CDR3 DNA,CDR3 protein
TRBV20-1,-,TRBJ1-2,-,TGCAGTGCTGCTCGTGACGACTCTAACTATGGCTACACCTTC,CSAARDDSNYGYTF
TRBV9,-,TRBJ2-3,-,TGTGCCAGCAGCACCGACTACCCGGTTTCAGATACGCAGTATTTT,CASSTDYPVSDTQYF
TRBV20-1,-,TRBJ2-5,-,TGCAGTGCTAGAGCCTTCCGACAGGGAGGCGGGGAGACCCAGTACTTC,CSARAFRQGGGETQYF
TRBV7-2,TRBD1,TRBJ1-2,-,TGTGCCAGCAGCACCCGCGGGACAGCTAACTATGGCTACACCTTC,CASSTRGTANYGYTF
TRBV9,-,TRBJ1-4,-,TGTGCCAGCAGCGTAATGGGCAGGAACCCAACTAATGGAAAACTGTTTTTT,CASSVMGRNPTNGKLFF
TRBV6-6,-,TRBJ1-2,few,TGTGCCAGCGAATGGGGTAGGGACTATGGCTACACCTTC,CASEWGRDYGYTF
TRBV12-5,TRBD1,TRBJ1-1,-,TGTGCTAGTGGTTGGGGACAGAACACTGAAGCCTTCTTT,CASGWGQNTEAFF
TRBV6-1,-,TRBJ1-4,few,TGTGCCAGCCGGGCAGGGTTAAATGAAAAACTGTTTTTT,CASRAGLNEKLFF
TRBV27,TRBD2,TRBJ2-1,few,TGTGTCAGCAGGGCTGAGGGACTAGCGGGGTTGAGCTCCTACAATGAGCAGTTCTTC,CVSRAEGLAGLSSYNEQFF
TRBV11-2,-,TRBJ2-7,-,TGTGCCAGCGGCTTAGCATTGACGAGCGAGCAGTACTTC,CASGLALTSEQYF
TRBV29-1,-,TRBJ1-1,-,TGCAGCGTTGAAGATCTCTTATGGCAGGGCACTGAAGCTTTCTTT,CSVEDLLWQGTEAFF
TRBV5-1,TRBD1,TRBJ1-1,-,TGCGCCAGCAGCATAACGGGACAGACGAACACTGAAGCTTTCTTT,CASSITGQTNTEAFF
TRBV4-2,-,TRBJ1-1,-,TGTGCCAGCAGCTACAAACAGGGAGTGGTGAACACTGAAGCTTTCTTT,CASSYKQGVVNTEAFF
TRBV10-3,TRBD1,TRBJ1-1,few,TGTGCCATCAGTGAAACAGGGGTCACTGAAGCTTTCTTT,CAISETGVTEAFF
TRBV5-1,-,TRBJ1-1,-,TGCGCCAGCAGCTTCTCTAGGGGCCACACTTTTGAAGCTTTCTTT,CASSFSRGHTFEAFF
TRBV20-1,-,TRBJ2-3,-,TGCAGTGCTAGAGAAAGCGGATTCAGCACAGATACGCAGTATTTT,CSARESGFSTDTQYF
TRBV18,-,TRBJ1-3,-,TGTGCCAGCTCACTCGGACGGGGGCGGAATGGAAACACCATATATTTT,CASSLGRGRNGNTIYF
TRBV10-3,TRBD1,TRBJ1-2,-,TGTGCCATCGGGACAGGTGGAATCGATGACTACACCTTC,CAIGTGGIDDYTF
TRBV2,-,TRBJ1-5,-,TGTGCCAGCAGTGAGAGGCCCGTTACCCAGCATTTT,CASSERPVTQHF
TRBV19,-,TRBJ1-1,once,TGTGCCAGTAGTATTGCAGGGGAGAGCACTGAAGCTTTCTTT,CASSIAGESTEAFF
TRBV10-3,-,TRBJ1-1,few,TGTGCCATCAGCGGGGGGGGTAACACTGAAGCTTTCTTT,CAISGGGNTEAFF
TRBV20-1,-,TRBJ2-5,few,TGCAGTGCTGGGAGATCTCGGGAGACCCAGTACTTC,CSAGRSRETQYF